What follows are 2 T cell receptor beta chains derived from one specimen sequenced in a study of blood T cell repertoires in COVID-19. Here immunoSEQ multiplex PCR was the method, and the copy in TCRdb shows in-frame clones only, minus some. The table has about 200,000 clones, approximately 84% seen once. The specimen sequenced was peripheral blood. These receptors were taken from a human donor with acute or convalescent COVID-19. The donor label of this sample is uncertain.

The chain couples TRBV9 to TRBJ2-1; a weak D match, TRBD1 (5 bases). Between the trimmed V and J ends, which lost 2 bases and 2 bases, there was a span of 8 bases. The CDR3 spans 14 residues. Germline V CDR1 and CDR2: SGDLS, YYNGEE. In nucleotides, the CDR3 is TGTGCCAGCAGCGTTCAGGGCACCTACAATGAGCAGTTCTTC. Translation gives CASSVQGTYNEQFF.

The CDR3 loop is CASSPSKFATNEKLFF. Written as DNA, the CDR3 is TGTGCCAGCTCACCAAGCAAGTTCGCAACTAATGAAAAACTGTTTTTT. This chain joins TRBV18 and TRBJ1-4; D is undetermined. The CDR3 spans 16 residues. Germline-derived CDR1 and CDR2 are KGHSH and LQKENI. V shed 2 bases and J shed 0 bases, with 10 bases lying between them. Variable domain in full (rest from reference TRBV18 and TRBJ1-4): NAGVMQNPRHLVRRRGQEARLRCSPMKGHSHVYWYRQLPEEGLKFMVYLQKENIIDESGMPKERFSAEFPKEGPSILRIQQVVRGDSAAYFCASSPSKFATNEKLFFGSGTQLSVL.